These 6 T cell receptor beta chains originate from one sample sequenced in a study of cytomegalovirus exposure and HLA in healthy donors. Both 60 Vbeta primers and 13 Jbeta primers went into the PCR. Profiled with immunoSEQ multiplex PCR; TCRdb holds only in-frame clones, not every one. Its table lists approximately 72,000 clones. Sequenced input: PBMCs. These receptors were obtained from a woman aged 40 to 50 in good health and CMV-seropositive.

Here the CDR3 DNA reads TGTGCCAGCAGCAAGGGGGGGCTGAATTCACCCCTCCACTTT. This codes for CASSKGGLNSPLHF. The gene calls are TRBV7-9 and TRBJ1-6; tentative D call: TRBD1 (6 bases). Germline assignment: CDR1 SEHNR and CDR2 FQNEAQ (reference sequence). Trimming pared 5 bases from V and 7 bases from J, leaving 12 bases between. There are 14 residues in the CDR3.

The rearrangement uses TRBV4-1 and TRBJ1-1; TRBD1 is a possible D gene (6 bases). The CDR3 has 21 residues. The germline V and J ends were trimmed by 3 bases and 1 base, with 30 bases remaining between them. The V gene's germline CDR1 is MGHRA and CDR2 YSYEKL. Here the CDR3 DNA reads TGCGCCAGCAGCCATCGGGGGGGGCGCGGGTCTGTGAACTTTCGGAACACTGAAGCTTTCTTT. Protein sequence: CASSHRGGRGSVNFRNTEAFF.

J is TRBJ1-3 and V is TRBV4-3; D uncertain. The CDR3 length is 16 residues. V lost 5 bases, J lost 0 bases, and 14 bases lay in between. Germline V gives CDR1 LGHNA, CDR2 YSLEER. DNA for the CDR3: TGCGCCAGCAGCAAACGCGGCGGCGACTCTGGAAACACCATATATTTT. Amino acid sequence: CASSKRGGDSGNTIYF.

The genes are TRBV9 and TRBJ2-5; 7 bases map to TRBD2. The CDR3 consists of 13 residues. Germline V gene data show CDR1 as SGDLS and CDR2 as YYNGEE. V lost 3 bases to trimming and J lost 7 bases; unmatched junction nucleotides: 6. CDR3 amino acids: CASSAGGARTQYF. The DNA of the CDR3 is TGTGCCAGCAGCGCGGGGGGAGCTAGGACCCAGTACTTC.

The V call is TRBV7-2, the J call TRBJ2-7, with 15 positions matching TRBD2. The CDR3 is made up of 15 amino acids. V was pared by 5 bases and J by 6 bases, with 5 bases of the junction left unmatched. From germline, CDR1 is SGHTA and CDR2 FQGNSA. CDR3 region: CASSRTSGRASEQYF. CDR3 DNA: TGTGCCAGCAGCCGGACTAGCGGGAGGGCCTCCGAGCAGTACTTC.

CDR3 loop: CASSYSNRGPYNEQFF. CDR3 in DNA: TGTGCCAGCAGTTACTCAAACAGGGGGCCCTACAATGAGCAGTTCTTC. V is TRBV6-5 and J is TRBJ2-1, with 9 nucleotides matching TRBD1. This CDR3 has 16 amino acids. J gave up 2 bases and V 0 bases, and 2 bases lay outside the gene matches. Germline V gene data show CDR1 as MNHEY and CDR2 as SVGAGI.